The entry that follows covers one T cell receptor beta chain sequence. Some clones are missing from TCRdb's copy, which holds only in-frame ones; the method was immunoSEQ multiplex PCR. The table includes roughly 41,000 clones, 85% to 90% detected once. The sample belongs to a study of T cell changes during pregnancy in multiple sclerosis. This specimen was CD8+ T cells from peripheral blood mononuclear cells, taken in the third trimester of pregnancy. The source of this sequence is a female donor with multiple sclerosis, enrolled in a pregnancy study.

The DNA for the CDR3 is TGTGCCAGCAGTGAATCCCCGGGACTAGCGGGCAATGAGCAGTTCTTC. Translating gives CASSESPGLAGNEQFF. The chain recombines TRBV6-1 with TRBJ2-1, with 12 bases aligning to TRBD2. This CDR3 spans 16 amino acids. CDR1 is MNHNS, CDR2 SASEGT, per germline. With V trimmed by 2 bases and J by 6 bases, 5 bases remained unmatched.